These 14 T cell receptor beta chains were sequenced from one sample in a study of blood T cell repertoires in COVID-19. Method: immunoSEQ multiplex PCR; TCRdb's copy keeps in-frame clones and lacks some. The repertoire holds roughly 59,000 clones, with 83% as singletons. Sequenced material: peripheral blood. Receptors were obtained from a human donor in a cohort sampled during active COVID-19.

The chain links TRBV4-2 to TRBJ1-1, with D perhaps TRBD1 (6 bases). Germline CDR1 is LGHNA and CDR2 is YNFKEQ. The CDR3 is made up of 15 amino acids. V lost 0 bases, J lost 4 bases, and 12 bases lay in between. The CDR3 sequence: CASSQERSGVTEAFF. Written as DNA, the CDR3 is TGTGCCAGCAGCCAAGAAAGGTCAGGGGTCACTGAAGCTTTCTTT.

The CDR3 DNA reads as TGTGCCAGCAGCGCGACAGGGGGCGTCGGGGAGCTGTTTTTT. As protein: CASSATGGVGELFF. V and J are TRBV9 and TRBJ2-2, with TRBD1 matching 10 bases. The CDR3 has 14 residues. Losses at the gene ends were 3 bases for V and 7 bases for J; bases not matched to a gene: 3. CDR1 and CDR2 from the germline V gene are SGDLS and YYNGEE.

The chain is built from TRBV7-6 and TRBJ2-5; 9 bases are shared with TRBD1. V was pared by 5 bases and J by 5 bases, with 9 bases of the junction left unmatched. The CDR3 length is 15 residues. Germline loops: CDR1 SGHVS, CDR2 FNYEAQ. The CDR3 region has the DNA TGTGCCAGCAGCATCCCGGGACAGGGTTACGAGACCCAGTACTTC. It translates to CASSIPGQGYETQYF.

This clone was observed a few times. J is TRBJ2-1 and V is TRBV19; 7 positions agree with TRBD1. In germline, CDR1 is LNHDA, CDR2 SQIVND (reference sequence). CDR3 length: 16 amino acids. Germline trimming cut 3 bases from V and 4 bases from J; bases unmatched to any gene: 9. Here the CDR3 DNA reads TGTGCCAGTAGTATTCCGAGAGGGGGCAGGTACAATGAGCAGTTCTTC. It is translated as CASSIPRGGRYNEQFF.

In regard to this clone: An end of the junction differs from the germline gene, which may be a read error. V gene TRBV5-1 combines with J gene TRBJ1-1, with 7 bases matching TRBD1. The CDR3 length is 16 residues. Germline CDR1 reads SGHRS; CDR2 reads YFSETQ. CDR3 nucleotides: TGCGCCAGCAGTTTGGTATACGGACAGGTGAACACTGAAGCTTTCTTT. Translating it yields CASSLVYGQVNTEAFF.

The V and J genes are TRBV27 and TRBJ2-7; tentatively, D is TRBD2 (5 bases). From germline, CDR1 is MNHEY and CDR2 SMNVEV (reference sequence). V was trimmed by 3 bases and J by 5 bases, leaving 14 bases between them. The CDR3 consists of 14 residues. CDR3 bases: TGTGCCAGCAGTTTTGGTGGAGGAGAGGACGAGCAGTACTTC. As protein: CASSFGGGEDEQYF.

The CDR3 spells CASSFRTGFNYGYTF. Written as DNA, the CDR3 is TGTGCCAGCAGCTTCAGGACAGGATTTAACTATGGCTACACCTTC. The chain joins TRBV3-1 (or the pseudogene TRBV3-2) to TRBJ1-2; 7 bases are a match to TRBD1. V lost 5 bases, J lost 1 base, and 7 bases stayed unmatched. There are 15 residues in the CDR3. CDR1 is LGHDT and CDR2 is YNNKEL in the germline V gene (reference sequence).

Written as DNA, the CDR3 is TGTGCCAGCAGCTTGCGGGGACTAGCGTCTAAGGAGCAGTTCTTC. Translated, it gives CASSLRGLASKEQFF. The V and J genes are TRBV5-4 and TRBJ2-1, with TRBD2 matching 10 bases. Germline values: CDR1 SGHNT, CDR2 YYREEE (reference sequence). The CDR3 totals 15 residues. V trimming: 1 base; J trimming: 10 bases; junction bases outside the gene matches: 8.

As DNA, the CDR3 is TGTGCCAGCAGTTGGGACAGGGTCTACGAGCAGTACTTC. The encoded protein is CASSWDRVYEQYF. This chain joins TRBV6-5 and TRBJ2-7; 9 positions agree with TRBD1. CDR1 is MNHEY and CDR2 is SVGAGI in the germline V gene. The CDR3 sequence is 13 residues long. Trimming took 4 bases from V and 3 from J; bases not matched to a gene: 1.

V usage is TRBV5-1 and J usage is TRBJ2-5; 8 nucleotides agree with TRBD2. Trimming removed 0 bases from V and 2 bases from J; junction bases left unmatched: 9. The CDR3 has 17 amino acids. Per germline, CDR1 SGHRS and CDR2 YFSETQ. The CDR3 DNA follows: TGCGCCAGCAGCTTGGGGGTAGCGGGAATGCTTCAAGAGACCCAGTACTTC. As protein: CASSLGVAGMLQETQYF.

V usage is TRBV19 and J usage is TRBJ2-1, with 8 bases that match TRBD1. Trimming removed 2 bases from V and 10 bases from J; junction bases left unmatched: 7. This CDR3 is 14 amino acids long. Germline V gene sequence: CDR1 LNHDA, CDR2 SQIVND (reference sequence). CDR3 sequence (DNA): TGTGCCAGTAGTATAAGTCCCCGGGACAGGGAGCAGTTCTTC. This sequence encodes CASSISPRDREQFF.

V usage is TRBV30 and J usage is TRBJ2-7; 9 bases map to TRBD2. The CDR3 length is 17 residues. Germline loops: CDR1 GTSNPN, CDR2 SVGIG (reference sequence). The trim removed 3 bases at V and 0 bases at J, leaving 12 bases unmatched. DNA for the CDR3: TGTGCCTGGAGGGAAGCGGGGGGCTTTGCGAACTCCTACGAGCAGTACTTC. Its protein is CAWREAGGFANSYEQYF.

CDR3 sequence reads: CASSLNSNEQFF. The CDR3 DNA reads TGTGCCAGCAGCTTAAACTCCAATGAGCAGTTCTTC. The V call is TRBV7-6, the J call TRBJ2-1; unclear D gene. The CDR3 loop spans 12 amino acids. Germline V gene lookup returns CDR1 SGHVS and CDR2 FNYEAQ. Trimming pared 2 bases from V and 6 bases from J, leaving 5 bases between.

The chain carries TRBV18 and TRBJ2-3; TRBD2 matches at 12 bases. Unmatched junction bases numbered 7, after V lost 3 bases and J lost 6 bases. Germline values: CDR1 KGHSH, CDR2 LQKENI. The CDR3 sequence is 16 residues long. DNA of the CDR3: TGTGCCAGCTCACCGCTAGCGGGGGGGCCGGGGGATACGCAGTATTTT. Protein sequence: CASSPLAGGPGDTQYF.